This TCR beta chain was profiled in a study of blood T cell repertoires in COVID-19. The overall study: Material from acute and convalescent COVID-19 was sourced from the United States, Italy and Spain. PBMCs, B-cell-depleted T cells, or T cells were the source of the cDNA or gDNA that made up the material.

Method: immunoSEQ multiplex PCR; TCRdb's copy keeps in-frame clones and lacks some. The data contain fewer than 200,000 clones, 74% of them singletons. Germline-derived CDR1 and CDR2 are SQVTM and ANQGSEA. Trimming cost V 2 bases and J 5 bases; bases outside gene matches: 9. The CDR3 has 15 amino acids. This rearrangement joins TRBV29-1 to TRBJ2-5, with 9 positions matching TRBD2. Source material: peripheral blood. The receptor comes from a woman of 80 years or more with acute or convalescent COVID-19. CDR3 nucleotides: TGCAGCGTTGAACGTAAGCGGCTAGCGGGGGAGACCCAGTACTTC. As protein: CSVERKRLAGETQYF.